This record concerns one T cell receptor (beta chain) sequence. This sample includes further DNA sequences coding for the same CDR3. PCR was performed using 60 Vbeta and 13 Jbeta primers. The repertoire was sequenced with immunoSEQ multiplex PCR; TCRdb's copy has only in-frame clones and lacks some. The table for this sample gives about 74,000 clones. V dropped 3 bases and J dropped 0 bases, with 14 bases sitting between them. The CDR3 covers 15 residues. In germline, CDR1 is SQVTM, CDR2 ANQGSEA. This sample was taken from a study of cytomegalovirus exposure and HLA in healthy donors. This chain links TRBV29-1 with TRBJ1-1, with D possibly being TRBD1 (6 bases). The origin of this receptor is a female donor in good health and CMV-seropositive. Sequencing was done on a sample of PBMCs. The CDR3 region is CSVEDGAGVNTEAFF. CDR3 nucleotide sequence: TGCAGCGTTGAGGATGGGGCAGGGGTGAACACTGAAGCTTTCTTT.